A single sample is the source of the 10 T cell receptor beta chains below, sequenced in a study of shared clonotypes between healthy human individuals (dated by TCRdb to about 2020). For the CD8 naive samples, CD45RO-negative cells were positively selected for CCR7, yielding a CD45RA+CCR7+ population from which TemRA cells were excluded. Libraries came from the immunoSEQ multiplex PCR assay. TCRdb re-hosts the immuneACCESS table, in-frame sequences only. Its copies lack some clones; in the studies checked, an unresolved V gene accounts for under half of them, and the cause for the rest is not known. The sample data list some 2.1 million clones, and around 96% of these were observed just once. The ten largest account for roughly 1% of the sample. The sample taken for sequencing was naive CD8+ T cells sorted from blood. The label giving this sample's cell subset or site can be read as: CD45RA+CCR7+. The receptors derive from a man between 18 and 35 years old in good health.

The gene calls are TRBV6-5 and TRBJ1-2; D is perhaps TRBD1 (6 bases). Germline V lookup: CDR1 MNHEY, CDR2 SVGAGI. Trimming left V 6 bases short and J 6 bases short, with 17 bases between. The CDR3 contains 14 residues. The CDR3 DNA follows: TGTGCCAGCAGCTCTATTGGGACATTGGATGGCTACACCTTC. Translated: CASSSIGTLDGYTF.

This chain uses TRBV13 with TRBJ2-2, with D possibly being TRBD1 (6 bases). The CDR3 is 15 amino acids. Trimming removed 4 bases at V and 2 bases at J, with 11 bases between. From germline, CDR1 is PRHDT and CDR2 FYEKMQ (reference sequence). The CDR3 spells CASSSRDTNTGELFF. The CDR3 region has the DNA TGTGCCAGCAGCTCCCGGGACACCAACACCGGGGAGCTGTTTTTT.

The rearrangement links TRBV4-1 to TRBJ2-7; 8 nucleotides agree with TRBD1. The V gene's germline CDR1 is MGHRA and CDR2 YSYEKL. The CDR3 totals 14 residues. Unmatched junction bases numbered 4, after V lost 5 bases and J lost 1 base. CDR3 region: CASSTGTGSYEQYF. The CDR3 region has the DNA TGCGCCAGCAGCACCGGGACAGGATCCTACGAGCAGTACTTC.

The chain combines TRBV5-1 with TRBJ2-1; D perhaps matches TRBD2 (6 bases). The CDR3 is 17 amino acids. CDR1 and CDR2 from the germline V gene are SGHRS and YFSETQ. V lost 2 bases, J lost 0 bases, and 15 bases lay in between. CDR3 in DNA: TGCGCCAGCAGCTTCAATCGTCTAGCGAACTCCTACAATGAGCAGTTCTTC. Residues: CASSFNRLANSYNEQFF. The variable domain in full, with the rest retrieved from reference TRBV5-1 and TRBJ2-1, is KAGVTQTPRYLIKTRGQQVTLSCSPISGHRSVSWYQQTPGQGLQFLFEYFSETQRNKGNFPGRFSGRQFSNSRSEMNVSTLELGDSALYLCASSFNRLANSYNEQFFGPGTRLTVL.

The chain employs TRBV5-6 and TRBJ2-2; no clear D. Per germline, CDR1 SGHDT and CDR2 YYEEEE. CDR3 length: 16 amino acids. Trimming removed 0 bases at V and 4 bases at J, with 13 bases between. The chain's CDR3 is CASSLEGGWGTGELFF. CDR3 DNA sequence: TGTGCCAGCAGCTTGGAGGGCGGTTGGGGCACCGGGGAGCTGTTTTTT. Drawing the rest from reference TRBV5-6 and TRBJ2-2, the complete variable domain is DAGVTQSPTHLIKTRGQQVTLRCSPKSGHDTVSWYQQALGQGPQFIFQYYEEEERQRGNFPDRFSGHQFPNYSSELNVNALLLGDSALYLCASSLEGGWGTGELFFGEGSRLTVL.

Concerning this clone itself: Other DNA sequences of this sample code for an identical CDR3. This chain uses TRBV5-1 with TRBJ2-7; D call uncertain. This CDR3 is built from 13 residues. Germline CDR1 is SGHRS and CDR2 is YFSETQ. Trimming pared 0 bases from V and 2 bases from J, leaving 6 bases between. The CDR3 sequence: CASSLAPTYEQYF. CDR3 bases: TGCGCCAGCAGCTTGGCCCCGACCTACGAGCAGTACTTC.

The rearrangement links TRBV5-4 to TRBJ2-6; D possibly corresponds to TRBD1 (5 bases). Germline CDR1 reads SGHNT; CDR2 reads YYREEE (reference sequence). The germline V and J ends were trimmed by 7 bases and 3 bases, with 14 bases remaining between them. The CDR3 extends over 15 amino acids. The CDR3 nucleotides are TGTGCCAGCGCCGACAGCAGTGGTGGGGCCAACGTCCTGACTTTC. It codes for CASADSSGGANVLTF. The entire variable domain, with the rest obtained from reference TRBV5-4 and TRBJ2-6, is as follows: ETGVTQSPTHLIKTRGQQVTLRCSSQSGHNTVSWYQQALGQGPQFIFQYYREEENGRGNFPPRFSGLQFPNYSSELNVNALELDDSALYLCASADSSGGANVLTFGAGSRLTVL.

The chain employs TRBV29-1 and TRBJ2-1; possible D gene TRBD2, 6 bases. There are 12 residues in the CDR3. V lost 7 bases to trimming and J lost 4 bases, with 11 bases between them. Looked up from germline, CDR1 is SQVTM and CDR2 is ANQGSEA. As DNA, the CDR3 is TGCAGCGGTGCCCGGGAGTACAATGAGCAGTTCTTC. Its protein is CSGAREYNEQFF.

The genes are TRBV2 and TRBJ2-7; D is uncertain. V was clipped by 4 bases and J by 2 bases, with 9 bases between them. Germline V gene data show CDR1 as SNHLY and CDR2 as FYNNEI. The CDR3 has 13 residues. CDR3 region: CASSVAVTYEQYF. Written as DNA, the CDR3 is TGTGCCAGCAGTGTTGCAGTTACCTACGAGCAGTACTTC.

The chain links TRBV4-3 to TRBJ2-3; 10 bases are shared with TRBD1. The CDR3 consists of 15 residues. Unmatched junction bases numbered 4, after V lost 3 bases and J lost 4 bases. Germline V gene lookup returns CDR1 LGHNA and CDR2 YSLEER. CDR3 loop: CASSHSGTGADTQYF. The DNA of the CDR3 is TGCGCCAGCAGCCACTCCGGGACAGGGGCAGATACGCAGTATTTT.